Following are 10 T cell receptor beta chains from one sample sequenced in a study of blood T cell repertoires in COVID-19 (dated by TCRdb to the early 2020s). Library preparation was by the immunoSEQ multiplex PCR assay. In its TCRdb copy, this immuneACCESS table keeps in-frame sequences only and misses some clones. Where compared with another copy, unresolved V genes explain less than half of these, and the others have no known cause. The sample has 150,000 to 200,000 clones on record, roughly nine tenths of them singletons. Around 25% of the sample is held by the ten biggest clonotypes. Sequencing was performed on PBMCs or T cells enriched from blood (not recorded which). These receptors all come from a woman aged 40 to 50 in a cohort exposed to, infected with or recovered from COVID-19 (not recorded which).

The DNA of the CDR3 is TGTGCCAGTGCGGGCGGCACAGATACGCAGTATTTT. Translating gives CASAGGTDTQYF. The chain couples TRBV27 to TRBJ2-3; D might be TRBD2 (5 bases). This CDR3 spans 12 amino acids. Germline CDR1 MNHEY, CDR2 SMNVEV (reference sequence). Trimming removed 9 bases at V and 1 base at J, with 8 bases between.

The V and J genes are TRBV5-6 and TRBJ1-6; D is possibly TRBD1 (6 bases). V lost 7 bases and J lost 5, with 13 bases in between. Looked up from germline, CDR1 is SGHDT and CDR2 is YYEEEE. The CDR3 has 14 residues. The CDR3 DNA sequence: TGTGCCAGCGACAGGAAAGGGGATAATTCACCCCTCCACTTT. Protein: CASDRKGDNSPLHF.

This chain uses TRBV6-2 or TRBV6-3 with TRBJ1-2; a possible D gene is TRBD1 (6 bases). This CDR3 contains 13 residues. V lost 6 bases and J lost 3, with 11 bases in between. The V gene's germline CDR1 is MNHEY and CDR2 SVGEGT. CDR3 loop: CASSSGQHYGYTF. CDR3 DNA: TGTGCCAGCAGCTCCGGACAGCACTATGGCTACACCTTC.

The CDR3 nucleotides read TGTGCCAGCAGGACAGGGAATGGCTACACCTTC. Translating it yields CASRTGNGYTF. This chain links TRBV6-5 with TRBJ1-2, with TRBD1 matching 7 bases. V lost 6 bases to trimming and J lost 6 bases; unmatched junction nucleotides: 1. The CDR3 runs 11 residues. Germline CDR1 MNHEY, CDR2 SVGAGI.

This clone has only a few counts. This chain joins TRBV10-3 and TRBJ2-7, with 7 bases matching TRBD1. The CDR3 is 15 residues long. Germline V gene data show CDR1 as ENHRY and CDR2 as SYGVKD. Trimming removed 0 bases from V and 3 bases from J; junction bases left unmatched: 5. The DNA for the CDR3 is TGTGCCATCAGTGAGTCTGGGACAGCCAACTACGAGCAGTACTTC. Translation: CAISESGTANYEQYF.

The CDR3 DNA sequence: TGTGCCAGCAGTTTAATTGGAGGGACGGCCTCCTACGAGCAGTACTTC. This codes for CASSLIGGTASYEQYF. The chain recombines TRBV27 with TRBJ2-7, with a possible D match to TRBD2 (6 bases). Per germline, CDR1 MNHEY and CDR2 SMNVEV (reference sequence). V was shortened by 2 bases and J by 0 bases, with 14 bases between the two germline ends. This CDR3 comprises 16 residues.

V and J are TRBV19 and TRBJ2-7; TRBD1 matches at 7 bases. The CDR3 has 14 amino acids. J was trimmed by 5 bases and V by 1 base; bases with no gene match: 5. Germline V CDR1 and CDR2: LNHDA, SQIVND (reference sequence). The chain's CDR3 is CASSIGQGGNEQYF. DNA of the CDR3: TGTGCCAGTAGTATAGGACAGGGTGGGAACGAGCAGTACTTC.

The V call is TRBV27, the J call TRBJ2-3, with 7 bases identical to TRBD1. Unmatched junction bases numbered 11, after V lost 5 bases and J lost 3 bases. CDR3 length: 16 amino acids. Germline CDR1 reads MNHEY; CDR2 reads SMNVEV (reference sequence). In DNA form, the CDR3 reads TGTGCCAGCAGTATATATACAGGGGCTAGGACAGATACGCAGTATTTT. Its protein product is CASSIYTGARTDTQYF.

The J gene is TRBJ1-2, the V gene TRBV15; 9 positions agree with TRBD1. CDR3 size: 14 residues. V lost 5 bases to trimming and J lost 4 bases; unmatched junction nucleotides: 5. Germline V gene data show CDR1 as LNHNV and CDR2 as YYDKDF (reference sequence). The CDR3 is CATSQTGGLYGYTF. CDR3 in DNA: TGTGCCACCAGCCAGACAGGGGGGCTCTATGGCTACACCTTC.

V and J are TRBV7-9 and TRBJ2-1; D is possibly TRBD2 (6 bases). Trimming took off 0 bases at V and 4 bases at J, with 10 bases between the two ends. The CDR3 sequence is 15 residues long. Germline-derived CDR1 and CDR2 are SEHNR and FQNEAQ (reference sequence). The CDR3 DNA is TGTGCCAGCAGCTTAGCTGGGACTTTATACAATGAGCAGTTCTTC. Encoded protein: CASSLAGTLYNEQFF.